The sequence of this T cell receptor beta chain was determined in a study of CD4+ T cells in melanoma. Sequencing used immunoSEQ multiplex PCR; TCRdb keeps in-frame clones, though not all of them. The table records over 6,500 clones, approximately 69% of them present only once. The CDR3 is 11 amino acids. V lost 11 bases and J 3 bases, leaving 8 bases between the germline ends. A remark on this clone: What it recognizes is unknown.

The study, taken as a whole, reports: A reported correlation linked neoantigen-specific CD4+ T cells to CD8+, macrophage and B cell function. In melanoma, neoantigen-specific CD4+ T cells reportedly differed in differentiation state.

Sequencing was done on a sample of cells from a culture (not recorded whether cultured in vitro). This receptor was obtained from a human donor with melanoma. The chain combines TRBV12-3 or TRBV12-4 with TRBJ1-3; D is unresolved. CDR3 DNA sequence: TGTGCCGGTTGGTTTGGAAACACCATATATTTT. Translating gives CAGWFGNTIYF.